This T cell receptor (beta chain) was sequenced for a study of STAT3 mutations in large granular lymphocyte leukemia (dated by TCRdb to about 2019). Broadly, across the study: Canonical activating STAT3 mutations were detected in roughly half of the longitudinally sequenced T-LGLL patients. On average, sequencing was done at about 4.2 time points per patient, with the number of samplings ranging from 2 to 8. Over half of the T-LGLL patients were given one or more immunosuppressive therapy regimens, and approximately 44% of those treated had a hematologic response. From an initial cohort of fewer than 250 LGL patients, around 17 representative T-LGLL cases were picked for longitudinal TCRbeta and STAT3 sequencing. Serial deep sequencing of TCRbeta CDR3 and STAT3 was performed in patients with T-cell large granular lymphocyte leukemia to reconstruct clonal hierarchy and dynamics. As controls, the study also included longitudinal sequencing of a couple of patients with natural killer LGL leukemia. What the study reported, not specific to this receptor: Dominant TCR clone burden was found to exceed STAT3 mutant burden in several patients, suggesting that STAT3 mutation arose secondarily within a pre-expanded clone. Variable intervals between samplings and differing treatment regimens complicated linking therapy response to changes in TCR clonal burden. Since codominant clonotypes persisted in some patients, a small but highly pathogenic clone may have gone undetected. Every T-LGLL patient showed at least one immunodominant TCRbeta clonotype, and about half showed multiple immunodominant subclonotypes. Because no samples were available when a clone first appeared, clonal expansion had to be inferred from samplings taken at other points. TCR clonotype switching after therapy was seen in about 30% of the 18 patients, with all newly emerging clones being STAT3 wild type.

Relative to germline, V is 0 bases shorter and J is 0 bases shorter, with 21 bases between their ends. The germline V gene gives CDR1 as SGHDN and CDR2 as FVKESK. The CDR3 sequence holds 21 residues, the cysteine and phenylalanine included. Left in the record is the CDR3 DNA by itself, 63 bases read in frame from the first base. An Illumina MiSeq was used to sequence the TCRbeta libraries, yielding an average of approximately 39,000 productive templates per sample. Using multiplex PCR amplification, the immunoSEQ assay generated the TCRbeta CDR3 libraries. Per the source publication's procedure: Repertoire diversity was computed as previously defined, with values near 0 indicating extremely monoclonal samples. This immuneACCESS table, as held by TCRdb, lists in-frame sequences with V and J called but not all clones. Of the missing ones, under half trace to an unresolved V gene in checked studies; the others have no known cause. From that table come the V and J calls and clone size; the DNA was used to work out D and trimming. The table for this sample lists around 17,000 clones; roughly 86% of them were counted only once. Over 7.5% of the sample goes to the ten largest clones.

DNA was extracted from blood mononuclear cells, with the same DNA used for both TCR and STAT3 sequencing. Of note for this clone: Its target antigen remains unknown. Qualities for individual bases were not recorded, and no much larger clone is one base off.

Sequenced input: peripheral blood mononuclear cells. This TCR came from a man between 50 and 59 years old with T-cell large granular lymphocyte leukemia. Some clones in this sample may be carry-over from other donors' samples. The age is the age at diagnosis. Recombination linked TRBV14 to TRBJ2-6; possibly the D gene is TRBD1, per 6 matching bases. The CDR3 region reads CASSQDPRSYRAYSGANVLTF. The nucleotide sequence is TGTGCCAGCAGCCAAGATCCAAGAAGCTACAGGGCGTACTCTGGGGCCAACGTCCTGACTTTC.